The rows below give T cell receptor beta chains drawn from one sample of a study of spatial heterogeneity in lung cancer. TCRdb re-called the 5' RACE reads through MiXCR, storing one row per CDR3 protein. The table shows some 11,000 distinct CDR3 sequences, with approximately 3.7% occurring only once. The sequences come from PBMCs, collected at surgery. These receptors all stem from a female donor with early-stage non-small cell lung cancer. The CDR3 runs from the conserved cysteine through the conserved F or W. A D gene is named only where the DNA matches it firmly. Clone size appears in some rows only: once, few, many, or a class for an expanded clone.

TRBJ2-5,TRBV28,TRBD1,many,TGTGCCAGCAGTTCGGGACAGGGGAATTTCGAGACCCAGTACTTC,CASSSGQGNFETQYF
TRBJ2-7,TRBV23-1,NA,many,TGCGCCAGCAGCTTTAGGGCGGGGAGTGACGACGAGCAGTACTTC,CASSFRAGSDDEQYF
TRBJ1-2,TRBV20-1,NA,medium-sized,TGCAGTGCCGCAAAGGGCTCCTATGGCTACACCTTC,CSAAKGSYGYTF
TRBJ2-1,TRBV4-3,NA,many,TGCGCCAGCAGCCAAGGGTGGAGAGGGATGTACAATGAGCAGTTCTTC,CASSQGWRGMYNEQFF
TRBJ1-2,TRBV20-1,NA,NA,TGCAGTGCTAGAGGGCAGGAAGGCTACACCTTC,CSARGQEGYTF
TRBJ2-1,TRBV6-5,NA,many,TGTGCCAGCAGTCCGGGGCCCTTCGTGCAGTTCTTC,CASSPGPFVQFF
TRBJ2-3,TRBV6-5,NA,many,TGTGCCAGCAGTTATTCTCCGGGGGCGAGCACAGATACGCAGTATTTT,CASSYSPGASTDTQYF
TRBJ2-5,TRBV19,NA,many,TGTGCCAGTAGTATAGATACTCAAGAGACCCAGTACTTC,CASSIDTQETQYF
TRBJ1-1,TRBV12-3/TRBV12-4,TRBD1,few,TGTGCCAGCAGCCCCGGGCAGGGGGTAAGAGGTACTGAAGCTTTCTTT,CASSPGQGVRGTEAFF
TRBJ2-3,TRBV3-1,TRBD2,many,TGTGCCAGCAGCCAAGAGCTAGCGGGGGTCATCGAATATACGCAGTATTTT,CASSQELAGVIEYTQYF
TRBJ2-1,TRBV9,NA,medium-sized,TGTGCCAGCAGCGTGGGTCGCGCCTTTGGCGATGAGCAGTTCTTC,CASSVGRAFGDEQFF
TRBJ2-7,TRBV20-1,NA,many,TGCAGTGCTAGGCCCCCAAGTTCTCCTAGCGAGCTCTACGAGCAGTACTTC,CSARPPSSPSELYEQYF
TRBJ2-1,TRBV12-3/TRBV12-4,TRBD2,many,TGTGCCAGCAGTGTCGGGGGGGCCGGATACAATGAGCAGTTCTTC,CASSVGGAGYNEQFF